Sequencing of this T cell receptor beta chain was carried out in a study of T cells in tuberculosis (dated by TCRdb to between 2018 and 2020). In the study overall: The study combined CD1B tetramers and high-throughput TCR immunosequencing to characterize T cells specific for the mycobacterial lipid antigen glucose monomycolate (GMM). With approximately nine people per group, a South African clinical cohort compared IGRA-negative adolescents, IGRA-positive adolescents with latent tuberculosis, and adults with active tuberculosis. Active tuberculosis patient PBMC were archived before or within 7 days of starting standard anti-tuberculosis treatment. On the study overall, not on this receptor specifically: Shorter CDR3-alpha lengths in active tuberculosis patients partly drove the smaller NN-distances, and the TCR-beta difference was not statistically significant. Which clinical samples got chosen depended on the availability of cryopreserved specimens, and the active tuberculosis cases were adults, whereas the controls were adolescents. Compared with IGRA-negative controls, TCR-alpha repertoires from active tuberculosis had smaller mean NN-distances to GMM-specific TCRs, which suggests that these TCRs underwent clonal expansion. An accuracy of 80% to 90% (AUROC 0.85 to 0.9) was reached by a classifier using the diverse GMM-specific repertoire, compared with around 70% accuracy when GEM motif frequencies were used.

The immunoSEQ multiplex PCR assay was used to generate TCR libraries, with TCR-beta and/or TCR-alpha/delta assays applied to each sample. The Illumina high-throughput platform was used to sequence the amplified TCR libraries. Processing in the source paper ran as follows. Clustering and dimensionality reduction relied on pairwise TCRdist distances among GMM-specific receptors from T cells that were either sorted ex vivo or expanded in vitro. Each clinical repertoire was assigned a mean NN-distance score, defined as the average TCRdist to the nearest 10% of tetramer-positive reference sequences. GEM TCR motif frequency was calculated as the fraction of unique TCRs that matched known GEM sequences by V/J usage and CDR3 length. Linear discriminant analysis with leave-one-out cross-validation, implemented in scikit-learn, was used to classify active tuberculosis. In TCRdb, the immuneACCESS table is reduced to in-frame sequences with V and J assigned. These tables do not hold every clone; where another copy was compared, an unresolved V gene accounts for under half, and the others remain unexplained. That table supplies the V and J calls and clone size; D and trimming were determined from the DNA. The sample table records 31,000 or so clones; roughly 83% of these occur just once. The top ten clonotypes cover about 5% of the sample.

The CDR3 covers 15 residues, taking in both the cysteine and the phenylalanine. Only the CDR3 portion is preserved as DNA: 45 bases, with reading frame beginning at the first base. V loses 4 bases at its end and J loses 3 bases; junction bases beyond the gene matches: 8. As encoded in the germline V gene (reference sequence), CDR1 is GTSNPN while CDR2 is SVGIG. The time point label for this specimen denotes: new active TB diagnosis, blood taken before or within 7 days of starting treatment. Active tuberculosis patients were HIV-seronegative South African adults aged 18 years or older with a new diagnosis. Confirmation of active tuberculosis was obtained by positive sputum smear microscopy and/or positive M. tuberculosis culture. Immunosequencing was performed on unsorted cryopreserved PBMC and covered around 91,000 T cells per clinical donor on average. For this clone: There is no known antigen for this receptor. No per-base quality is available; no much larger clone lies one base away.

Recombination connected TRBV30 to TRBJ2-7, and 11 bases in between align with TRBD2. This receptor was obtained from an adult with tuberculosis. Sequences were derived from PBMCs, sampled at tuberculosis diagnosis. The CDR3 region: CAWTKRLAGYYEQYF. The DNA sequence follows: TGTGCCTGGACAAAAAGACTAGCGGGATACTACGAGCAGTACTTC.